This T cell receptor beta chain came from a study of T cell repertoires in cytomegalovirus infection. Of note for this clonotype: Its antigen remains unidentified.

V lost 5 bases to trimming and J lost 3 bases; unmatched junction nucleotides: 14. The CDR3 is 17 residues long. Germline V gene data show CDR1 as DFQATT and CDR2 as SNEGSKA (reference sequence). TCRdb re-analysed the reads in MiXCR, keeping a single row per CDR3 protein. The sample carries 640,000 or so distinct CDR3 sequences, around 31% recorded once. The sample in question was cultured PBMCs, obtained from culture after CMV antigen stimulation. J is TRBJ1-5 and V is TRBV20-1; TRBD1 aligns across 9 bases. The receptor's source is a human donor in good health (CMV status not recorded). Some clones in this sample may be carry-over from other donors' samples. CDR3: CSARNPGQGDANQPQHF. Here the CDR3 DNA reads TGCAGTGCTCGGAATCCGGGACAGGGAGACGCCAATCAGCCCCAGCATTTT.